Each of the 31 T cell receptor beta chains below was sequenced from the same sample in a study of cytomegalovirus exposure and HLA in healthy donors. Primers: 60 Vbeta forward and 13 Jbeta reverse. Assay used: immunoSEQ multiplex PCR; TCRdb lists only in-frame clones, some missing. The table includes some 93,000 clones, 65% detected once. Sequenced input: PBMCs. Receptors originate from a boy aged 5-17 years in good health and CMV-seropositive.

CDR3 nucleotides: TGTGCCACCGGCAGGAGGGAGTTCCTATCCTACGAGCAGTACTTC. This gives the protein CATGRREFLSYEQYF. V and J are TRBV19 and TRBJ2-7, with D possibly TRBD2 on 6 matching bases. Germline V gene data show CDR1 as LNHDA and CDR2 as SQIVND (reference sequence). The CDR3 sequence is 15 residues long. Trimming pared 10 bases from V and 1 base from J, leaving 20 bases between.

The J gene is TRBJ1-2, the V gene TRBV29-1, with 9 nucleotides matching TRBD1. This CDR3 has 14 amino acids. CDR1 is SQVTM and CDR2 is ANQGSEA in the germline V gene. The trim removed 3 bases at V and 4 bases at J, leaving 6 bases unmatched. CDR3 in DNA: TGCAGCGTTGAGGACAGGGGAGTCAGCTATGGCTACACCTTC. Its translation: CSVEDRGVSYGYTF.

The chain joins TRBV5-5 to TRBJ2-1; D unclear. The V and J ends lost 3 bases and 2 bases respectively, with 12 bases between them. CDR1 is SGHKS and CDR2 is YYEKEE in the germline V gene (reference sequence). The CDR3 is 15 residues long. The CDR3 here is CASSSELITYNEQFF. In DNA, the CDR3 is TGTGCCAGCAGCTCCGAACTAATTACCTACAATGAGCAGTTCTTC.

V usage is TRBV30 and J usage is TRBJ2-7; 8 positions match TRBD1. V dropped 2 bases and J dropped 5; count of bases not matched to a gene: 8. The CDR3 is made up of 14 amino acids. Germline V gives CDR1 GTSNPN, CDR2 SVGIG (reference sequence). The DNA of the CDR3 is TGTGCCTGGAGTTTCGAGACAGGGGTCCACGAGCAGTACTTC. Its protein product is CAWSFETGVHEQYF.

The CDR3 DNA follows: TGTGCCAGCAGCTTCGGAGCGGGGACTAGCACAGATACGCAGTATTTT. This translates into CASSFGAGTSTDTQYF. V gene TRBV7-2 combines with J gene TRBJ2-3; the match to TRBD2 covers 7 bases. The V segment lost 3 bases and the J segment 0 bases; nucleotides outside the gene matches: 6. Looked up from germline, CDR1 is SGHTA and CDR2 is FQGNSA. The CDR3 runs 16 residues.

This clone was seen only a few times. This sequence joins TRBV5-6 and TRBJ2-7; TRBD1 might be the D (6 bases). The CDR3 contains 13 residues. Germline V lookup: CDR1 SGHDT, CDR2 YYEEEE. Trimming removed 0 bases at V and 7 bases at J, with 11 bases between. The CDR3 DNA is TGTGCCAGCAGCTTGGGACAGGTGGGTGAGCAGTACTTC. Its translation: CASSLGQVGEQYF.

The gene calls are TRBV9 and TRBJ2-2, with 9 positions matching TRBD2. CDR1 and CDR2 (germline): SGDLS, YYNGEE. CDR3 size: 17 residues. V shed 2 bases and J 4 bases; nucleotides not matched to a gene: 9. CDR3 loop: CASSVDLAGAATGELFF. DNA for the CDR3: TGTGCCAGCAGCGTCGACTTAGCGGGAGCCGCCACCGGGGAGCTGTTTTTT.

The chain employs TRBV18 and TRBJ2-3; D possibly corresponds to TRBD2 (6 bases). Germline V gene data show CDR1 as KGHSH and CDR2 as LQKENI. Trimming shortened V by 3 bases and J by 4 bases, and 14 bases separated the two germline ends. CDR3 length: 15 residues. The CDR3 protein is CASSPKTRGPDTQYF. In DNA, the CDR3 is TGTGCCAGCTCACCCAAGACTAGGGGCCCAGATACGCAGTATTTT.

This clone was detected only a few times. The chain is built from TRBV4-1 and TRBJ1-2; 8 bases are shared with TRBD1. V was clipped by 1 base and J by 7 bases; unmatched bases: 11. CDR1 MGHRA and CDR2 YSYEKL come from the germline V gene. This CDR3 is built from 16 residues. CDR3 nucleotide sequence: TGCGCCAGCAGCCAAGTCCCGGACAGGGCGTTAGGTGGCTACACCTTC. This gives the protein CASSQVPDRALGGYTF.

This clone showed up just a few times. The chain uses TRBV28 and TRBJ2-7; 7 nucleotides agree with TRBD2. With 6 bases clipped from V and 4 bases from J, the junction kept 3 bases outside the gene matches. CDR1 and CDR2 from the germline V gene are MDHEN and SYDVKM. This CDR3 contains 12 residues. For the CDR3, the DNA is TGTGCCAGCAGAGGGAGGGCATACGAGCAGTACTTC. Its translation: CASRGRAYEQYF.

The chain combines TRBV7-6 with TRBJ2-5, with 7 nucleotides matching TRBD2. The DNA end is more similar to TRBJ2-7, so the J call may be wrong. Germline values: CDR1 SGHVS, CDR2 FNYEAQ. The CDR3 totals 14 residues. The CDR3, as DNA: TGTGCCAGCAGCCCCCGTCCGGGAGGATACGAGCAGTACTTC. It translates to CASSPRPGGYEQYF.

This clone was seen a single time. An end of the junction differs from the germline gene, which may be a read error. The rearrangement uses TRBV6-6 and TRBJ1-5, with 7 bases lining up with TRBD1. CDR3 length: 15 amino acids. Germline V gene lookup returns CDR1 MNHNY and CDR2 SVGAGI (reference sequence). Here the CDR3 reads CASRGLGDRNQPQNF. Written as DNA, the CDR3 is TGTGCCAGCAGAGGATTGGGGGACAGAAATCAGCCCCAGAATTTT.

The V gene is TRBV5-1, the J gene TRBJ1-6; D is undetermined. V shed 0 bases and J shed 6 bases, with 13 bases lying between them. CDR3 length: 16 residues. Germline-derived CDR1 and CDR2 are SGHRS and YFSETQ. The CDR3 nucleotides read TGCGCCAGCAGCTTGGAACCCGCTCGGGGTAATTCACCCCTCCACTTT. This sequence encodes CASSLEPARGNSPLHF.

This clone was seen a few times. This chain links TRBV2 with TRBJ2-3, with 10 bases matching TRBD1. This CDR3 region has 13 residues. Germline V gene sequence: CDR1 SNHLY, CDR2 FYNNEI. The V gene end was trimmed by 6 bases and the J gene end by 6 bases; junction bases not matched to a gene: 3. The CDR3 loop is CASRDRGLDTQYF. In DNA, the CDR3 is TGTGCCAGCAGAGACAGGGGGCTGGATACGCAGTATTTT.

V usage is TRBV7-9 and J usage is TRBJ2-1, with 8 bases that match TRBD1. The junction had 8 bases not matched to a gene; V was cut back by 0 bases and J by 7 bases. This CDR3 spans 16 amino acids. Germline values: CDR1 SEHNR, CDR2 FQNEAQ (reference sequence). The CDR3: CASSLATGGIRNEQFF. The CDR3 DNA follows: TGTGCCAGCAGCTTAGCCACAGGGGGTATTAGAAATGAGCAGTTCTTC.

The rearrangement uses TRBV5-1 and TRBJ2-3, with D perhaps TRBD2 (7 bases). Germline V lookup: CDR1 SGHRS, CDR2 YFSETQ. Trimming removed 7 bases at V and 1 base at J, with 19 bases between. This CDR3 comprises 16 residues. This CDR3 is CASSKASRGRTDTQYF. The CDR3, as DNA: TGCGCCAGCTCTAAAGCCTCGCGGGGGCGCACAGATACGCAGTATTTT.

The chain combines TRBV27 with TRBJ1-5; D is ambiguous. CDR1 is MNHEY and CDR2 is SMNVEV in the germline V gene (reference sequence). V lost 2 bases and J 6 bases, leaving 8 bases between the germline ends. This CDR3 region has 13 residues. The DNA for the CDR3 is TGTGCCAGCAGTTTACGTGAGGGTCAGCCCCAGCATTTT. It codes for CASSLREGQPQHF.

The chain links TRBV27 to TRBJ2-7; TRBD2 is a possible D gene (6 bases). The V gene's germline CDR1 is MNHEY and CDR2 SMNVEV (reference sequence). Trimming removed 6 bases at V and 0 bases at J, with 15 bases between. CDR3 length: 15 residues. The CDR3 reads CASSPMPTSSYEQYF. The CDR3 nucleotides are TGTGCCAGCAGCCCGATGCCGACTAGCTCCTACGAGCAGTACTTC.

The chain uses TRBV27 and TRBJ2-7, with 9 bases aligning to TRBD2. V was clipped by 8 bases and J by 3 bases; unmatched bases: 8. This CDR3 comprises 14 residues. The germline V gene has CDR1 MNHEY and CDR2 SMNVEV (reference sequence). The CDR3 is CASRRGREGYEQYF. The CDR3 DNA follows: TGTGCCAGCCGCCGGGGGCGGGAGGGCTACGAGCAGTACTTC.

This sequence joins TRBV10-3 and TRBJ2-5; D possibly corresponds to TRBD2 (6 bases). The J call may not be correct, given that the DNA end is closer to TRBJ2-7. Germline V gene sequence: CDR1 ENHRY, CDR2 SYGVKD. The CDR3 runs to 14 residues. DNA for the CDR3: TGTGCCATCAGAGGGACTCGCGTCGGTAACGAGCAGTACTTC. This sequence encodes CAIRGTRVGNEQYF.

The chain employs TRBV15 and TRBJ2-1; possibly TRBD2 for D (6 bases). The V gene lost 8 bases and the J gene lost 4 bases, with 6 bases spanning the gap. CDR1 is LNHNV and CDR2 is YYDKDF in the germline V gene (reference sequence). This CDR3 is built from 11 residues. As DNA, the CDR3 is TGTGCCACCGGGAGGTACAATGAGCAGTTCTTC. Translation: CATGRYNEQFF.

V usage is TRBV1 and J usage is TRBJ1-5; the table's D gene call, TRBD1, was not cross checked with the DNA. TRBV1 is a recognized pseudogene. The CDR3 runs to 19 residues. Here the CDR3 DNA reads TGCACCAGCAGCCAAGAATTGGCCAAACGATTATATAGCAATCAGCCCCAGCATTTT. This codes for CTSSQELAKRLYSNQPQHF.

The chain has TRBV19 and TRBJ2-3; 7 bases line up with TRBD2. J lost 2 bases, V lost 4 bases, and 12 bases had no gene match. This CDR3 spans 17 amino acids. CDR1 LNHDA and CDR2 SQIVND come from the germline V gene (reference sequence). The CDR3 DNA reads as TGTGCCAGTAGTACCTTGGTGGGGACTATCGTCACAGATACGCAGTATTTT. Translation: CASSTLVGTIVTDTQYF.

The genes are TRBV7-3 and TRBJ1-1, with D unresolved. V lost 2 bases and J lost 4, with 8 bases in between. Germline V lookup: CDR1 SGHTA, CDR2 FQGTGA. CDR3 length: 13 amino acids. CDR3 in amino acids: CASSLGGSTEAFF. CDR3 coding DNA: TGTGCCAGCAGCTTAGGTGGCAGCACTGAAGCTTTCTTT.

The rearrangement links TRBV7-9 to TRBJ2-2, with 7 bases lining up with TRBD1. CDR1 and CDR2 (germline): SEHNR, FQNEAQ (reference sequence). The CDR3 length is 16 residues. V lost 0 bases and J lost 4; bases outside the gene matches: 5. The DNA of the CDR3 is TGTGCCAGCAGCTTAGCAGGGCCAGGGGGCACCGGGGAGCTGTTTTTT. Residues: CASSLAGPGGTGELFF.

This chain connects TRBV2 to TRBJ1-5; D remains ambiguous. The V gene's germline CDR1 is SNHLY and CDR2 FYNNEI. The CDR3 runs 14 residues. V gave up 6 bases and J gave up 7 bases, with 16 bases separating them. CDR3 sequence (DNA): TGTGCCAGCAGATTCCGGGTTCCAAACCAGCCCCAGCATTTT. Encoded protein: CASRFRVPNQPQHF.

The V gene is TRBV15, the J gene TRBJ1-3, with D perhaps TRBD1 (5 bases). V lost 0 bases, J lost 0 bases, and 12 bases lay in between. Germline lookup yields CDR1 LNHNV and CDR2 YYDKDF (reference sequence). The CDR3 runs 17 residues. For the CDR3, the DNA is TGTGCCACCAGCAGAGATCTGACAGACCCCTCTGGAAACACCATATATTTT. Its protein is CATSRDLTDPSGNTIYF.

This clone has a single count. The chain couples TRBV5-1 to TRBJ1-1; D gene ambiguous. CDR1 and CDR2 (germline): SGHRS, YFSETQ. This CDR3 comprises 14 residues. Trimming left V 2 bases short and J 1 base short, with 9 bases between. CDR3 loop: CASSFGPTNTEAFF. DNA of the CDR3: TGCGCCAGCAGCTTTGGGCCAACGAACACTGAAGCTTTCTTT.

V is TRBV9 and J is TRBJ2-3; TRBD2 agrees at 8 bases. J lost 6 bases, V lost 1 base, and 7 bases had no gene match. The CDR3 covers 15 residues. Germline V gene data show CDR1 as SGDLS and CDR2 as YYNGEE. The CDR3 bases are TGTGCCAGCAGCGTATTAGCGGGGCCGAAGGATACGCAGTATTTT. Protein: CASSVLAGPKDTQYF.

This clone was observed a handful of times. The V and J genes are TRBV18 and TRBJ1-1; TRBD1 matches 9 bases. The junction had 10 bases not matched to a gene; V was cut back by 5 bases and J by 0 bases. CDR3 length: 17 residues. The germline V gene has CDR1 KGHSH and CDR2 LQKENI. The CDR3 coding sequence is TGTGCCAGCTCAAAAGAGACAGGGGGGATTATGAACACTGAAGCTTTCTTT. Its translation: CASSKETGGIMNTEAFF. The entire variable domain, with the rest obtained from reference TRBV18 and TRBJ1-1, is as follows: NAGVMQNPRHLVRRRGQEARLRCSPMKGHSHVYWYRQLPEEGLKFMVYLQKENIIDESGMPKERFSAEFPKEGPSILRIQQVVRGDSAAYFCASSKETGGIMNTEAFFGQGTRLTVV.

The chain links TRBV19 to TRBJ1-1; 7 bases fit TRBD1. CDR1 is LNHDA and CDR2 is SQIVND in the germline V gene (reference sequence). The CDR3 sequence is 14 residues long. The V gene end was trimmed by 4 bases and the J gene end by 4 bases; junction bases not matched to a gene: 6. The CDR3 protein is CASSRQGGPTEAFF. The DNA of the CDR3 is TGTGCCAGTAGTAGACAGGGTGGACCCACTGAAGCTTTCTTT.